These 32 T cell receptor beta chains were all obtained from the same sample, sequenced in a study of shared clonotypes between healthy human individuals (dated by TCRdb to 2020 to 2022). Library construction relied on the immunoSEQ multiplex PCR assay. TCRdb re-hosts the immuneACCESS table, in-frame sequences only. Its copies lack some clones; in the studies checked, an unresolved V gene accounts for under half of them, and the cause for the rest is not known. Present in this sample are fewer than 3 million clones, roughly 90% of which were seen just once. The ten largest clones capture 0.37% of the sample. The source material was naive CD4+ T cells from PBMCs. The sample's cell subset or site label, in plain terms: CD45RA+ positively selected. These receptors were obtained from a man between 18 and 35 years old in good health. Some clones in this sample may be carry-over from other donors' samples.

This clone was recorded only once. This chain uses TRBV2 with TRBJ2-7, with D perhaps matching TRBD2 (7 bases). This CDR3 spans 14 amino acids. Germline values: CDR1 SNHLY, CDR2 FYNNEI. V lost 8 bases and J lost 3, with 17 bases in between. DNA for the CDR3: TGTGCCAGCGGAAGGGGGGGCCTGGGCTACGAGCAGTACTTC. This translates into CASGRGGLGYEQYF.

This clone showed up just a few times. This rearrangement joins TRBV30 to TRBJ1-1; 8 nucleotides agree with TRBD1. This CDR3 comprises 14 residues. In germline, CDR1 is GTSNPN, CDR2 SVGIG (reference sequence). Losses at the gene ends were 3 bases for V and 7 bases for J; bases not matched to a gene: 10. The CDR3 DNA sequence: TGTGCCTGGAGGCCCGACAGGGGCATTGGTGAAGCTTTCTTT. As protein: CAWRPDRGIGEAFF.

This clone appeared once. This chain's CDR3 is CASSQDLPTAPNQPQHF. The CDR3, as DNA: TGTGCCAGCAGCCAAGATCTTCCGACAGCACCGAATCAGCCCCAGCATTTT. The V gene is TRBV4-2, the J gene TRBJ1-5, with a possible D match to TRBD1 (5 bases). Looked up from germline, CDR1 is LGHNA and CDR2 is YNFKEQ. V dropped 0 bases and J dropped 4 bases, with 16 bases sitting between them. This CDR3 contains 17 residues.

This chain joins TRBV6-5 and TRBJ1-6; D is ambiguous. The CDR3 is 13 residues long. Between the trimmed V and J ends, which lost 5 bases and 13 bases, there was a span of 15 bases. In germline, CDR1 is MNHEY, CDR2 SVGAGI. CDR3: CASSKGKFRPLHF. CDR3 bases: TGTGCCAGCAGTAAAGGGAAATTCAGGCCCCTCCACTTT.

The V gene is TRBV2, the J gene TRBJ1-5; D might be TRBD1 (6 bases). V lost 5 bases and J 5 bases, leaving 13 bases between the germline ends. The V gene's germline CDR1 is SNHLY and CDR2 FYNNEI. The CDR3 spans 14 residues. The CDR3 DNA is TGTGCCAGCAGTCAGGAGGGGGGGGATCAGCCCCAGCATTTT. Its protein is CASSQEGGDQPQHF.

The chain uses TRBV29-1 and TRBJ2-2, with D maybe TRBD1 (6 bases). Per the germline V gene, CDR1 is SQVTM and CDR2 is ANQGSEA. V lost 7 bases and J lost 6, with 12 bases in between. The CDR3 has 12 amino acids. CDR3 nucleotides: TGCAGCGGTCGAGGGGGTTCCGGGGAGCTGTTTTTT. Translated: CSGRGGSGELFF.

A word on this clone: At one boundary the junction diverges from the germline segment, which might be a read error. The rearrangement links TRBV2 to TRBJ2-1; D unresolved. From germline, CDR1 is SNHLY and CDR2 FYNNEI. This CDR3 spans 15 amino acids. The CDR3 sequence is CTSIDLNRPIDEQFF. The CDR3 DNA reads TGTACCAGCATTGACTTAAATAGGCCCATTGATGAGCAGTTCTTC. Variable domain in full (rest from reference TRBV2 and TRBJ2-1): EPEVTQTPSHQVTQMGQEVILRCVPISNHLYFYWYRQILGQKVEFLVSFYNNEISEKSEIFDDQFSVERPDGSNFTLKIRSTKLEDSAMYFCTSIDLNRPIDEQFFGPGTRLTVL.

The chain links TRBV28 to TRBJ1-2; D call uncertain. This CDR3 has 13 residues. Germline CDR1 MDHEN, CDR2 SYDVKM. Trimming took 7 bases from V and 4 from J, leaving 13 bases between them. CDR3 amino acids: CASKATSRYGYTF. The CDR3 coding sequence is TGTGCCAGCAAGGCCACCTCTCGCTATGGCTACACCTTC.

The gene calls are TRBV6-5 and TRBJ2-3; weak D call: TRBD1 (7 bases). Trimming stripped 6 bases from V and 4 bases from J, with 14 bases between. The CDR3 consists of 14 residues. CDR1 is MNHEY, CDR2 SVGAGI, per germline. The CDR3 sequence: CASRRQGGSDTQYF. The CDR3 nucleotides are TGTGCCAGCAGGAGGCAGGGGGGTTCAGATACGCAGTATTTT.

The chain couples TRBV27 to TRBJ1-2; 7 bases match TRBD1. J gave up 7 bases and V 4 bases, and 6 bases lay outside the gene matches. This CDR3 is built from 13 residues. The germline V gene has CDR1 MNHEY and CDR2 SMNVEV (reference sequence). CDR3 bases: TGTGCCAGCAGTTCCACAGGGGCGGGTGGCTACACCTTC. Encoded protein: CASSSTGAGGYTF.

The chain recombines TRBV29-1 with TRBJ2-7; 7 bases line up with TRBD1. The germline CDR1 and CDR2 sequences are SQVTM and ANQGSEA. J was trimmed by 5 bases and V by 6 bases; bases with no gene match: 1. The CDR3 totals 10 residues. CDR3: CSVGTDEQYF. The CDR3 bases are TGCAGCGTAGGGACAGACGAGCAGTACTTC.

A word on this clone: Other DNA sequences within the sample encode an identical CDR3. The CDR3 is CASSLVPENTEAFF. CDR3 sequence (DNA): TGCGCCAGCAGCTTGGTACCAGAGAACACTGAAGCTTTCTTT. The chain joins TRBV5-1 to TRBJ1-1; the D is unclear. The CDR3 covers 14 residues. Trimming removed 0 bases from V and 1 base from J, with 7 bases in between. CDR1 SGHRS and CDR2 YFSETQ come from the germline V gene.

The genes are TRBV4-2 and TRBJ2-7; TRBD2 agrees at 11 bases. Germline V gene data show CDR1 as LGHNA and CDR2 as YNFKEQ. The CDR3 runs to 14 residues. The trim removed 7 bases at V and 0 bases at J, leaving 2 bases unmatched. The chain's CDR3 is CASKTSGSSYEQYF. DNA for the CDR3: TGTGCCAGCAAAACTAGCGGGAGCTCCTACGAGCAGTACTTC.

The chain links TRBV19 to TRBJ1-5; D possibly corresponds to TRBD1 (5 bases). Looked up from germline, CDR1 is LNHDA and CDR2 is SQIVND (reference sequence). Trimming cost V 6 bases and J 7 bases, with 19 bases left between them. The CDR3 consists of 15 residues. DNA for the CDR3: TGTGCCAGTAGCTATCCTGACTGGGGCGGACAGCCCCAGCATTTT. This translates into CASSYPDWGGQPQHF. The variable domain in full, completed from reference TRBV19 and TRBJ1-5, reads DGGITQSPKYLFRKEGQNVTLSCEQNLNHDAMYWYRQDPGQGLRLIYYSQIVNDFQKGDIAEGYSVSREKKESFPLTVTSAQKNPTAFYLCASSYPDWGGQPQHFGDGTRLSIL.

This chain connects TRBV7-9 to TRBJ1-1; D remains unclear. The V end was cut by 5 bases, the J end by 1 base, with 11 bases between. Germline V gene data show CDR1 as SEHNR and CDR2 as FQNEAQ (reference sequence). The CDR3 length is 14 residues. This CDR3 is CASSPTGPNTEAFF. CDR3 DNA sequence: TGTGCCAGCAGCCCCACCGGACCGAACACTGAAGCTTTCTTT.

The rearrangement joins TRBV2 to TRBJ2-1; 7 bases map to TRBD2. The CDR3 is 16 amino acids. Germline V lookup: CDR1 SNHLY, CDR2 FYNNEI. The V segment lost 4 bases and the J segment 3 bases; nucleotides outside the gene matches: 9. The CDR3 bases are TGTGCCAGCAGTGGGGACCTAGCGGATCGCTACAATGAGCAGTTCTTC. Encoded protein: CASSGDLADRYNEQFF.

The chain recombines TRBV28 with TRBJ2-2, with a tentative D call TRBD2 (6 bases). The CDR3 has 15 residues. V was trimmed by 3 bases and J by 1 base, leaving 9 bases between them. Germline loops: CDR1 MDHEN, CDR2 SYDVKM. CDR3 in amino acids: CASSFLAMNTGELFF. CDR3 DNA sequence: TGTGCCAGCAGTTTTCTAGCGATGAACACCGGGGAGCTGTTTTTT.

CDR3 nucleotide sequence: TGTGCCAGCAGTTTAGAGCCATACTCTGGGGCCAACGTCCTGACTTTC. This codes for CASSLEPYSGANVLTF. The rearrangement joins TRBV6-5 to TRBJ2-6; no clear D. This CDR3 is 16 amino acids long. The germline V gene encodes CDR1 MNHEY and CDR2 SVGAGI. The V and J ends lost 4 bases and 0 bases respectively, with 10 bases between them.

The J gene is TRBJ2-1, the V gene TRBV11-3, with 7 bases identical to TRBD2. The junction had 15 bases not matched to a gene; V was cut back by 5 bases and J by 8 bases. Germline CDR1 is SGHNT and CDR2 is YENEEA. This CDR3 comprises 16 residues. This CDR3 is CASSVSAGSGLDEQFF. The CDR3 DNA sequence: TGTGCCAGCAGCGTCTCAGCGGGATCGGGTTTGGATGAGCAGTTCTTC.

This chain links TRBV4-1 with TRBJ2-5; 10 bases fit TRBD1. In germline, CDR1 is MGHRA, CDR2 YSYEKL. Trimming at V came to 2 bases and at J to 5 bases, leaving 2 bases not matched to a gene. CDR3 length: 14 residues. The CDR3 sequence is CASSQRQGAETQYF. CDR3 DNA sequence: TGCGCCAGCAGCCAACGACAGGGGGCGGAGACCCAGTACTTC.

Notes on this clone: Within the sample, other DNA sequences also encode this same CDR3. The V and J genes are TRBV18 and TRBJ2-3; a weak D match, TRBD2 (5 bases). This CDR3 comprises 14 residues. Germline V gene sequence: CDR1 KGHSH, CDR2 LQKENI. V was shortened by 3 bases and J by 4 bases, with 11 bases between the two germline ends. The CDR3 region has the DNA TGTGCCAGCTCACCCCTGGGAGTGGCAGATACGCAGTATTTT. This translates into CASSPLGVADTQYF.

This sequence joins TRBV4-1 and TRBJ1-1, with TRBD1 as a possible D gene (6 bases). Per germline, CDR1 MGHRA and CDR2 YSYEKL. The CDR3 covers 17 residues. Deletions cut 3 bases from V and 2 bases from J, with 19 bases between. In nucleotides, the CDR3 is TGCGCCAGCAGCCACCGAGGACAGACATACGTAAACACTGAAGCTTTCTTT. Translating it yields CASSHRGQTYVNTEAFF.

The gene calls are TRBV28 and TRBJ2-1; 10 bases agree with TRBD2. V gave up 2 bases and J gave up 7 bases; unmatched junction bases: 11. The germline gives CDR1 MDHEN, CDR2 SYDVKM. The CDR3 spans 17 residues. CDR3 in amino acids: CASSLSSASGRGNEQFF. The CDR3 bases are TGTGCCAGCAGTTTAAGTTCGGCTAGCGGGAGAGGTAATGAGCAGTTCTTC.

This clone was detected a few times. Additional DNA sequences in this sample encode the identical CDR3. CDR3 sequence reads: CASSPGQGVYEQYF. The CDR3 nucleotides read TGCGCCAGCAGCCCGGGACAGGGGGTATACGAGCAGTACTTC. The V gene is TRBV5-1, the J gene TRBJ2-7; 11 nucleotides align to TRBD1. The CDR3 runs to 14 residues. CDR1 is SGHRS, CDR2 YFSETQ, per germline. Trimming removed 4 bases from V and 4 bases from J; junction bases left unmatched: 4.

The V gene is TRBV15, the J gene TRBJ1-6; 7 bases agree with TRBD1. J was trimmed by 7 bases and V by 5 bases; bases with no gene match: 5. The CDR3 spans 14 residues. Germline assignment: CDR1 LNHNV and CDR2 YYDKDF (reference sequence). The CDR3 sequence: CATSGQGGNSPLHF. The DNA of the CDR3 is TGTGCCACCAGCGGGCAGGGGGGAAATTCACCCCTCCACTTT. Looking up the rest from reference TRBV15 and TRBJ1-6 gives the full variable domain: DAMVIQNPRYQVTQFGKPVTLSCSQTLNHNVMYWYQQKSSQAPKLLFHYYDKDFNNEADTPDNFQSRRPNTSFCFLDIRSPGLGDTAMYLCATSGQGGNSPLHFGNGTRLTVT.

The chain combines TRBV10-3 with TRBJ2-1; 8 bases fit TRBD1. The CDR3 consists of 15 residues. Losses at the gene ends were 2 bases for V and 7 bases for J; bases not matched to a gene: 7. In germline, CDR1 is ENHRY, CDR2 SYGVKD. CDR3 sequence: CAISERQGARNEQFF. For the CDR3, the DNA is TGTGCCATCAGTGAGCGGCAGGGGGCGCGAAATGAGCAGTTCTTC.

V is TRBV5-1 and J is TRBJ2-5; D may be TRBD2 (6 bases). V lost 3 bases, J lost 1 base, and 10 bases lay in between. CDR3 length: 14 amino acids. Looked up from germline, CDR1 is SGHRS and CDR2 is YFSETQ. The CDR3 region is CASSSGRIQETQYF. Written as DNA, the CDR3 is TGCGCCAGCAGCTCTGGGAGGATCCAAGAGACCCAGTACTTC.

This sequence joins TRBV25-1 and TRBJ2-1, with TRBD2 as a possible D gene (5 bases). Germline lookup yields CDR1 MGHDK and CDR2 SYGVNS. The CDR3 sequence is 15 residues long. The V end lost 2 bases, the J end lost 10 bases, and 18 bases lay between the germline ends. This CDR3 is CASSEPRGTSSEQFF. DNA of the CDR3: TGTGCCAGCAGTGAACCCCGTGGTACTAGTAGCGAGCAGTTCTTC.

The chain joins TRBV15 to TRBJ1-5; D not certain. CDR1 and CDR2 from the germline V gene are LNHNV and YYDKDF (reference sequence). V was clipped by 0 bases and J by 1 base, with 7 bases between them. The CDR3 covers 15 residues. This chain's CDR3 is CATSRDPQSNQPQHF. CDR3 nucleotide sequence: TGTGCCACCAGCAGAGATCCGCAGAGCAATCAGCCCCAGCATTTT.

The V and J genes are TRBV11-2 and TRBJ2-5; 12 positions agree with TRBD2. CDR3 length: 16 amino acids. The germline V gene encodes CDR1 SGHAT and CDR2 FQNNGV. Trimming removed 1 base from V and 6 bases from J; junction bases left unmatched: 6. The CDR3 DNA reads as TGTGCCAGCAGCTTAGGGGCCGGGACTAGCGGGCAGACCCAGTACTTC. Its translation is CASSLGAGTSGQTQYF.

This clone was seen only a few times. V gene TRBV30 combines with J gene TRBJ1-1; maybe TRBD1 (5 bases). This CDR3 has 12 amino acids. The V gene lost 6 bases and the J gene lost 3 bases, with 11 bases spanning the gap. Germline V CDR1 and CDR2: GTSNPN, SVGIG (reference sequence). The CDR3 DNA reads as TGTGCCTGCAGGGAGTTCGACACTGAAGCTTTCTTT. Translated: CACREFDTEAFF.

The gene calls are TRBV30 and TRBJ2-1; D remains ambiguous. This CDR3 region has 14 residues. Germline V gene sequence: CDR1 GTSNPN, CDR2 SVGIG (reference sequence). Between the trimmed V and J ends, which lost 2 bases and 2 bases, there was a span of 10 bases. The CDR3 is CAWSPPPAYNEQFF. Written as DNA, the CDR3 is TGTGCCTGGAGTCCCCCCCCGGCCTACAATGAGCAGTTCTTC.